This T cell receptor beta chain originates from a study of blood T cell repertoires in COVID-19. On the study more broadly: Whether acute or convalescent, the COVID-19 samples came from the United States, Italy and Spain. T cells, B-cell-depleted T cells, or PBMCs provided the cDNA or gDNA that served as material.

The authors' processing: Estimation of nucleated cell counts was performed using reference gene primer amplification. The method was immunoSEQ multiplex PCR; TCRdb's version includes in-frame clones alone and lacks a portion of them. That table is the source of V, J and clone size, and D and trimming were worked out from the DNA. The sample consists of under 45,000 clones, roughly 78% of them appearing once. Germline V gene data show CDR1 as SGHAT and CDR2 as FQNNGV. The CDR3 is 13 amino acids. Unmatched junction bases numbered 4, after V lost 6 bases and J lost 3 bases. The V call is TRBV11-2, the J call TRBJ1-1; the match to TRBD1 covers 7 bases. The sequence was obtained from a man aged 55-75 years with acute or convalescent COVID-19. The sequenced sample consisted of peripheral blood. CDR3 nucleotides: TGTGCCAGCAGACTTGACAGGGACACTGAAGCTTTCTTT. It specifies CASRLDRDTEAFF.